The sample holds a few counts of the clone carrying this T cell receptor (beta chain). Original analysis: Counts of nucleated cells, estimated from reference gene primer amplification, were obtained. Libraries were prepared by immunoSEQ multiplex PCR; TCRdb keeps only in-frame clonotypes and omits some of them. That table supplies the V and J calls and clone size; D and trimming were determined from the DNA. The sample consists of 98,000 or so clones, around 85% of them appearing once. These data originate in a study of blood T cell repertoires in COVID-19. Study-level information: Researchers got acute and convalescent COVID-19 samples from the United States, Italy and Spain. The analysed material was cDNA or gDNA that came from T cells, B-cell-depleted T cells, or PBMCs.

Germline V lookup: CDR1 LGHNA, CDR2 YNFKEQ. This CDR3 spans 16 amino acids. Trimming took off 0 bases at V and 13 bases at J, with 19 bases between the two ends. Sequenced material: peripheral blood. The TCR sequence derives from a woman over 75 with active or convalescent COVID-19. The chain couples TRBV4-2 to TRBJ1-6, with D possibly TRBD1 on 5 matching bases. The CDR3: CASSQDMAGEGYPLHF. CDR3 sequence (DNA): TGTGCCAGCAGCCAAGATATGGCGGGGGAGGGTTATCCCCTCCACTTT.